The entry below gives a single T cell receptor beta chain sequence along with its context. No antigen is known for it. No much larger clone exists at a distance of one base, and base qualities are not known. This sample is drawn from a study of CD8 T cells in Susac syndrome (dated 2019 in TCRdb). Turning to the overall study: Whether CD8+ T cell activation and differentiation in Susac syndrome was antigen driven was tested using repertoire sequencing.

RNA was extracted using the RNeasy kit, and about 0.5 to 1 ug of the RNA was reverse transcribed with random hexamers. The immunoSEQ multiplex PCR assay, which covers 54 Vbeta and 13 Jbeta segments, was used to amplify TCR beta CDR3 regions. PCR amplification bias was corrected using a synthetic template baseline for primer optimization and computational correction. In the authors' own workflow: Only productive sequences were kept, with reads annotated to V, D and J genes according to IMGT and analyzed in immunoSEQ Analyzer. To calculate clonality, Shannon entropy was normalized by log2 of the number of productive unique sequences and then subtracted from one. For each patient and control, public and private clones were evaluated among the 100 most prevalent clones. Clones were defined as Susac-specific when absent from the healthy and MS cohorts, from fewer than 1,300 published viral clones and from other ImmuneACCESS disease sequences. TCRdb passed the public sequencing reads through fastp at Q25 and MiXCR, retaining productive beta sequences. One record per CDR3 amino acid sequence lists the most common genes and DNA. TCRdb, not the authors, supplied the V and J calls. A total of more than 150,000 distinct CDR3 sequences appear in this sample, roughly nine tenths of them only once. The leading ten clones occupy around 0.075% of the sample.

V is cut by 7 bases and J by 4 bases, and the space between the germline ends is 15 bases. According to the germline V gene, CDR1 reads MNHEY and CDR2 reads SVGEGT. Its CDR3 holds 14 amino acids, cysteine through phenylalanine. This entry keeps only the CDR3 DNA: 42 bases, framed from base 1. What the research found in general, with its limitations: The study acknowledged that relatively few individuals were included in the TCR sequencing and HLA analysis.

High-throughput TCR beta sequencing profiled peripheral blood CD8+ and CD4+ T cells from healthy donors, Susac syndrome patients and multiple sclerosis patients. Healthy donors were included as age- and sex-matched controls. CD8+ TEMRA cells were enriched by FACS, while bulk CD8+ and CD4+ T cells were purified by magnetic negative isolation. Blood was collected in EDTA tubes and processed within 24 hours, with PBMCs isolated through density gradient centrifugation. PBMCs intended for TCR sequencing were cryopreserved in liquid nitrogen and were subsequently thawed in a 37 degrees C water bath. The sorted or isolated CD4+, CD8+ and CD8+ TEMRA cells reached a purity of at least 90%.

The chain is assembled from TRBV6-2 or TRBV6-3 and TRBJ2-3, with the D gene possibly TRBD1 or TRBD2, each one fitting 5 bases. This TCR came from a human donor in good health. Sequencing was carried out using CD4+ T cells from PBMCs. The CDR3 loop reads CASTDAQGADTQYF. The nucleotides are TGTGCCAGCACCGATGCCCAGGGAGCAGATACGCAGTATTTT.